This T cell receptor beta chain was sequenced for a study of T-cell reconstitution after alpha-beta-depleted transplantation in children (dated by TCRdb to about 2016). About the study as a whole: The study quantitatively tracked T-cell immune reconstitution after TCRalphabeta/CD19-depleted allogeneic hematopoietic cell transplantation in children using TCR repertoire profiling.

Receptors were amplified or captured by PCR. The sample was run on an Illumina HiSeq 2500. TCR library preparation used molecular barcoding, with unique molecular identifiers applied to normalize quantification of the TCRbeta repertoire. The raw public reads went through TCRdb reprocessing: fastp at Q25, MiXCR clone calling, in-frame beta chains kept. One record per CDR3 amino acid sequence lists the most common genes and DNA. The sample includes 500,000 to 650,000 distinct CDR3 sequences, with roughly 11% observed a single time. The ten most abundant clones make up less than 15% of the sample. The CDR3, from cysteine to phenylalanine, totals 15 residues. Only the CDR3 part of the read is kept: 45 bases, read in frame from the first base. CDR1 and CDR2 (SGHVS, FQNEAQ) derive from the germline V gene. V has 5 bases trimmed and J has 0 bases trimmed; junction bases matching no gene number 5. The study at large found these results: The high TCRbeta diversity at day 60 in some patients was ascribed to recipient T cells and intrathymic progenitors that had survived conditioning. Apparently early alphabetaT-cell count recovery about two months after transplant reportedly relied on only several hundred rapidly expanded clones derived from non-depleted graft cells. Over the following months the frequencies of hyperexpanded clones went down, and after one year T-cell counts and TCRbeta diversity were mostly credited to newly produced T cells.

The meaning of the sample's treatment or condition label: allogeneic hematopoietic cell transplantation with graft depleted of TCRalphabeta T cells and CD19 B cells. TCRalphabeta/CD19-depleted allogeneic hematopoietic cell grafts were given to the transplant recipients, all of whom were children. This clonotype was seen at least ten times. The antigen it binds to is not known. No much larger clone exists at a distance of one base, and base qualities are not known. This receptor chain uses TRBV7-8 and TRBJ2-3; TRBD1 matches 7 bases in the middle. This TCR came from a female patient aged 2-9 years who had a stem cell transplant for aplastic anemia, so the T cells may come from the graft donor. The material was PBMCs, mostly from graft donor cells, obtained 180 days after TCRalphabeta/CD19-depleted stem cell transplant. For the CDR3, the sequence is CASSPRDRSTDTQYF. The base sequence is TGTGCCAGCAGCCCCCGGGACAGAAGCACAGATACGCAGTATTTT.